This paragraph reports one T cell receptor beta chain. Its antigen is undetermined. V was trimmed by 0 bases and J by 2 bases, leaving 11 bases between them. The CDR3 is 15 residues long. Germline V lookup: CDR1 SGHNT, CDR2 YYREEE (reference sequence). These data originate in a study of graft-versus-host responses after intestinal transplantation. The assay was immunoSEQ multiplex PCR, and TCRdb's table has in-frame clones only and misses some. The repertoire holds 75,000 to 90,000 clones, with about 89% as singletons. The material sequenced was unstimulated CD4+ T cells sorted from spleen or lymph node cells, taken before intestinal transplant. The source is a human donor who received an intestinal transplant. The chain couples TRBV5-4 to TRBJ1-2; D gene uncertain. The DNA for the CDR3 is TGTGCCAGCAGCTTGGGGGCGAGTGTCAACTATGGCTACACCTTC. Residues: CASSLGASVNYGYTF.